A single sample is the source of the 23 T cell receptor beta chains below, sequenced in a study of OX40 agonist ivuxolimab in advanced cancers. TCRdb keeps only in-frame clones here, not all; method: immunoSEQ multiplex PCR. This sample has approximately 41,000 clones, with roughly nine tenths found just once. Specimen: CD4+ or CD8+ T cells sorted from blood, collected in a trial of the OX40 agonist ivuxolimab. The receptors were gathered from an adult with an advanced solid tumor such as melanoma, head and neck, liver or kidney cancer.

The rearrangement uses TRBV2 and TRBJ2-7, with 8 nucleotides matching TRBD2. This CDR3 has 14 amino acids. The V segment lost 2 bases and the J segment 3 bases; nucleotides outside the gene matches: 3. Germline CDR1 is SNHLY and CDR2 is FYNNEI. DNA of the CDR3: TGTGCCAGCAGTGAAAGCGGGGGCTACTACGAGCAGTACTTC. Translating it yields CASSESGGYYEQYF.

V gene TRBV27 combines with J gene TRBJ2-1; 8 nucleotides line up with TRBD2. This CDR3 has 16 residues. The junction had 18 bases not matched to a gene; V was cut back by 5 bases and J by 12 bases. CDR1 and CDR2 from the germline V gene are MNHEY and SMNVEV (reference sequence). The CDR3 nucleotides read TGTGCCAGCAGTACCTCTGCGCGGGCGGCTCGGGAGGGGCAGTTCTTC. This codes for CASSTSARAAREGQFF.

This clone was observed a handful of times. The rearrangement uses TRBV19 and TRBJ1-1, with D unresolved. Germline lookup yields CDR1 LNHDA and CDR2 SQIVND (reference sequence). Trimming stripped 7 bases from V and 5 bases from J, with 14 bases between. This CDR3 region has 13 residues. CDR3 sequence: CASTQSPWTEAFF. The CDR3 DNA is TGTGCCAGTACCCAGTCCCCTTGGACTGAAGCTTTCTTT.

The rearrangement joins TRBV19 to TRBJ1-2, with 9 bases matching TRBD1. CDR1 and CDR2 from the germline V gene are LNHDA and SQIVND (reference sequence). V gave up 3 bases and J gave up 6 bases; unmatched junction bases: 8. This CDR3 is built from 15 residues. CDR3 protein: CASSIQTTGGDGYTF. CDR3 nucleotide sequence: TGTGCCAGTAGTATCCAAACTACAGGGGGCGATGGCTACACCTTC.

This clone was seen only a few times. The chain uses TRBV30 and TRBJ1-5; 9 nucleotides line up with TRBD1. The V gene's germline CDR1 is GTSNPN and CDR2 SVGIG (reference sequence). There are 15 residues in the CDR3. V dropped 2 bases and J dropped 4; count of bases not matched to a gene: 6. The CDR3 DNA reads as TGTGCCTGGAGTCGCTTTGGGACAGGGAATCAGCCCCAGCATTTT. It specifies CAWSRFGTGNQPQHF. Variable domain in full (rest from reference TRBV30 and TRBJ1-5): SQTIHQWPATLVQPVGSPLSLECTVEGTSNPNLYWYRQAAGRGLQLLFYSVGIGQISSEVPQNLSASRPQDRQFILSSKKLLLSDSGFYLCAWSRFGTGNQPQHFGDGTRLSIL.

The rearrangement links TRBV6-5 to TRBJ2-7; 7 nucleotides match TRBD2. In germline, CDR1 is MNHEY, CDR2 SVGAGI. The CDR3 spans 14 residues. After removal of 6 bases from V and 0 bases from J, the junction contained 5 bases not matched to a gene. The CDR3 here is CASSSSGSSYEQYF. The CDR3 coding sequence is TGTGCCAGCAGCTCTAGCGGAAGCTCCTACGAGCAGTACTTC.

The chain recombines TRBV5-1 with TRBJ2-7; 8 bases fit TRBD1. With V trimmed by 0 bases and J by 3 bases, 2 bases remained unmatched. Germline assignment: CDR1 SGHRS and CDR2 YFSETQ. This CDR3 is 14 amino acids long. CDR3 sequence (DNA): TGCGCCAGCAGCTTGGCTGGACAGGGCTACGAGCAGTACTTC. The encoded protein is CASSLAGQGYEQYF. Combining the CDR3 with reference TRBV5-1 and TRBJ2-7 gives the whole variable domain KAGVTQTPRYLIKTRGQQVTLSCSPISGHRSVSWYQQTPGQGLQFLFEYFSETQRNKGNFPGRFSGRQFSNSRSEMNVSTLELGDSALYLCASSLAGQGYEQYFGPGTRLTVT.

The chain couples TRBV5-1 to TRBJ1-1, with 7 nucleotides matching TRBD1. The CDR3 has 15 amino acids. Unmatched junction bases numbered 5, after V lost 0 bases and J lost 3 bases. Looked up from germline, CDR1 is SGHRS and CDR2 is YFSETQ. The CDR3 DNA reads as TGCGCCAGCAGCTTGGTGGGGACAGAGTACACTGAAGCTTTCTTT. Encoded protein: CASSLVGTEYTEAFF.

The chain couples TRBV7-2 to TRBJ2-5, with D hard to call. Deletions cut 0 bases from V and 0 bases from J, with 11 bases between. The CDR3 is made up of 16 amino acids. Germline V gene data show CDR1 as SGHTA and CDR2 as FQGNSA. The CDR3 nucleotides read TGTGCCAGCAGCTTAGCGGCGGCCGGTAACCAAGAGACCCAGTACTTC. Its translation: CASSLAAAGNQETQYF.

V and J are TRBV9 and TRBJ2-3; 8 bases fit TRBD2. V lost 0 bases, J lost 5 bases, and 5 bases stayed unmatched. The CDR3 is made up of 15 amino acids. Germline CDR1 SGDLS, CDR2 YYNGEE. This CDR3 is CASSVVSGAIDTQYF. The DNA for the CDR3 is TGTGCCAGCAGCGTAGTTAGCGGGGCGATAGATACGCAGTATTTT.

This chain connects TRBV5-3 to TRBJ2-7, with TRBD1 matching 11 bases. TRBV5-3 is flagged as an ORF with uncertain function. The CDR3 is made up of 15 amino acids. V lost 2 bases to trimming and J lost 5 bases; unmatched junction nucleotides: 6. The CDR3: CARSLWGQGVDEQYF. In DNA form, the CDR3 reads TGTGCCAGAAGCTTATGGGGACAGGGGGTGGACGAGCAGTACTTC.

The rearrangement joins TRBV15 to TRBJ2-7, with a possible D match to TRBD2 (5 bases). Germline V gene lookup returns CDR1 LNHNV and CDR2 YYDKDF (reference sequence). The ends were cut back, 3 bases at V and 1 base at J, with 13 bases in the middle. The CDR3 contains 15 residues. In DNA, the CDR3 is TGTGCCACCAGCAGCCACCCCGGGGAGTCCTACGAGCAGTACTTC. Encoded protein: CATSSHPGESYEQYF. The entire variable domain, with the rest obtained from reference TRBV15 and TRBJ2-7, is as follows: DAMVIQNPRYQVTQFGKPVTLSCSQTLNHNVMYWYQQKSSQAPKLLFHYYDKDFNNEADTPDNFQSRRPNTSFCFLDIRSPGLGDTAMYLCATSSHPGESYEQYFGPGTRLTVT.

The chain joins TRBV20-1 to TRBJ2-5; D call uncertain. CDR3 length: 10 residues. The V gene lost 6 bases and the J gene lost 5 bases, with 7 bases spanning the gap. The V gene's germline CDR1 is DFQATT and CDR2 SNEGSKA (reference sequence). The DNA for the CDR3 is TGCAGTGCCTTAAGTGAGACCCAGTACTTC. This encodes CSALSETQYF.

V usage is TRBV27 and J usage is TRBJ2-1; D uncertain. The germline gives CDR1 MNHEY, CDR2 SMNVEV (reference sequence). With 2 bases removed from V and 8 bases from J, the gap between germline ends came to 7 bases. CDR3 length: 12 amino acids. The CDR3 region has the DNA TGTGCCAGCAGTTTAACGATGGATGAGCAGTTCTTC. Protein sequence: CASSLTMDEQFF.

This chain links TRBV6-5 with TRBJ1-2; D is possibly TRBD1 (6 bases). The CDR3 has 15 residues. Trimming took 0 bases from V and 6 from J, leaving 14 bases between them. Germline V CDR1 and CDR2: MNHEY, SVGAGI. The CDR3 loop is CASSYSGGRGDGYTF. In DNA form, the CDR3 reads TGTGCCAGCAGTTACTCGGGGGGGCGCGGCGATGGCTACACCTTC.

The CDR3 nucleotides are TGCGCCAGCAGCTTGGACATATTTAACACTGAAGCTTTCTTT. This sequence encodes CASSLDIFNTEAFF. The chain couples TRBV5-1 to TRBJ1-1, with D unclear. This CDR3 is 14 amino acids long. Germline V gene sequence: CDR1 SGHRS, CDR2 YFSETQ. Trimming took 0 bases from V and 2 from J, leaving 8 bases between them.

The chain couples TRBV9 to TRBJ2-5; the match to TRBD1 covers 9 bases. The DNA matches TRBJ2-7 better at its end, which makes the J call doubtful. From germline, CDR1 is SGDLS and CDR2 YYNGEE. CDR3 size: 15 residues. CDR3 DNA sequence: TGTGCCAGCAGCGTAAATGGACAGGGGCACTACGAGCAGTACTTC. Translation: CASSVNGQGHYEQYF.

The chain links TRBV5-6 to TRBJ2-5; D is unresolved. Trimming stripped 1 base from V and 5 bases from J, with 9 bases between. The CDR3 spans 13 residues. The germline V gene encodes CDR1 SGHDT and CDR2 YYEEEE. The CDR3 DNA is TGTGCCAGCAGCTTGCCGAGTGGGGAGACCCAGTACTTC. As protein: CASSLPSGETQYF.

Here the CDR3 DNA reads TGTGCCAGCAGCTTTACTAGCGGCCTTAGCACAGATACGCAGTATTTT. Translation: CASSFTSGLSTDTQYF. This chain uses TRBV7-8 with TRBJ2-3, with 8 positions matching TRBD2. Germline CDR1 is SGHVS and CDR2 is FQNEAQ. V dropped 3 bases and J dropped 0; count of bases not matched to a gene: 5. The CDR3 is made up of 16 amino acids.

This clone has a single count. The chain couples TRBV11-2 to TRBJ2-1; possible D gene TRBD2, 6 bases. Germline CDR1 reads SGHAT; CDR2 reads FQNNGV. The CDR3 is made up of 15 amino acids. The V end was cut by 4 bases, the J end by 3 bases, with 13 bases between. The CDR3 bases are TGTGCCAGCAGCTCATGGACTACCTTCTACAATGAGCAGTTCTTC. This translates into CASSSWTTFYNEQFF.

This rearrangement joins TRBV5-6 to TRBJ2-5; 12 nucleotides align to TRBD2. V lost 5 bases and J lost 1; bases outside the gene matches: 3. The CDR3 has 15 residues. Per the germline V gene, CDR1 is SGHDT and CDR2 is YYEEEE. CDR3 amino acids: CASRPLAGGQETQYF. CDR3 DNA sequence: TGTGCCAGCAGGCCACTAGCGGGGGGCCAAGAGACCCAGTACTTC.

In DNA, the CDR3 is TGTGCCAGCACAGGGGCTTACGAGCAGTACTTC. Protein product: CASTGAYEQYF. The V and J genes are TRBV25-1 and TRBJ2-7, with a tentative D call TRBD1 (6 bases). Germline lookup yields CDR1 MGHDK and CDR2 SYGVNS. V shed 7 bases and J shed 4 bases, with 8 bases lying between them. This CDR3 comprises 11 residues.

The chain's CDR3 is CASPRQVGCPRRETQYF. The CDR3 DNA follows: TGCGCCAGCCCCCGGCAAGTTGGGTGTCCTAGGAGGGAGACCCAGTACTTC. This chain joins TRBV10-1 and TRBJ2-5; D is perhaps TRBD2 (5 bases). There are 17 residues in the CDR3. Germline values: CDR1 WNHNN, CDR2 SYGVQD (reference sequence). Trimming removed 8 bases at V and 5 bases at J, with 27 bases between.